This TCR beta chain was captured by sequencing in a study of blood T cell repertoires in COVID-19. This CDR3 has 15 amino acids. Trimming took 2 bases from V and 3 from J, leaving 13 bases between them. Germline V gives CDR1 LNHNV, CDR2 YYDKDF (reference sequence). As processed by the authors: The assay estimated nucleated cells by amplifying reference gene primers. Measured with immunoSEQ multiplex PCR; TCRdb has only the in-frame clones, and not every one. That table gives V, J and clone size, and the DNA gave D and trimming. The table has about 180,000 clones, 80% to 90% seen once. The J gene is TRBJ1-2, the V gene TRBV15; D gene uncertain. The sequenced material came from peripheral blood. The TCR sequence derives from a man aged 50 or older with active or convalescent COVID-19. The CDR3 reads CATSRRDSSYYGYTF. The CDR3 DNA reads TGTGCCACCAGCAGACGCGATTCGAGCTACTATGGCTACACCTTC.